A single TCR beta chain is shown here with its context. Its antigen remains unidentified. This sample stems from a study of cytomegalovirus exposure and HLA in healthy donors. Whole-study results and caveats: The classifier was said to identify cytomegalovirus status with high specificity and sensitivity. Cytomegalovirus association was listed for approximately 150 TCR beta chains. The dataset shows that most TCR sequences were rare, while some public TCRs occurred in many donors.

CDR1 SGHAT and CDR2 FQNNGV come from the germline V gene. The trim removed 8 bases at V and 2 bases at J, leaving 14 bases unmatched. This CDR3 is 16 amino acids long. Here immunoSEQ multiplex PCR was the method, and the copy in TCRdb shows in-frame clones only, minus some. The sample lists 200,000 to 300,000 clones, less than 95% seen once, with approximately 3.1% in the top ten. This receptor was identified in a woman under 40 in good health and CMV-seronegative. Material: PBMCs. This rearrangement joins TRBV11-2 to TRBJ2-7; 8 nucleotides agree with TRBD2. Here the CDR3 DNA reads TGTGCCAGCTCCCGGGCATGGACTAGCCGTACCTACGAGCAGTACTTC. Translated: CASSRAWTSRTYEQYF.